This T cell receptor beta chain was captured by sequencing in a study of radiation and T cells in renal cell carcinoma. General study results and limits: Top tumor clonotypes rose in blood 2 weeks post-radiation, then contracted. No pretreatment tumor biopsies were available for baseline clonotypes.

To note about this clone: Its specificity is not known.

The CDR3 spans 16 residues. The germline CDR1 and CDR2 sequences are SGHRS and YFSETQ. The V and J ends lost 4 bases and 4 bases, in that order; junction bases with no gene match: 13. Time point reported: baseline pretreatment blood. Treatment reported: 15 Gy SBRT to primary tumor, nephrectomy 4 weeks later. Radiation-treated patients gave blood at baseline, week 2 and week 4. Produced via immunoSEQ multiplex PCR; TCRdb's table is partial and in-frame only. Seen here are 90,000 to 100,000 clones, about 86% observed once, and the top ten hold over 6%. The genes are TRBV5-1 and TRBJ2-7; 8 bases line up with TRBD1. This TCR came from a man aged 50 to 59 with renal cell carcinoma. The material was blood, obtained from a patient whose treatment included radiotherapy and nephrectomy. The CDR3 loop reads CASSTGQASVNYEQYF. The CDR3 DNA follows: TGCGCCAGCAGCACGGGACAGGCATCGGTGAATTACGAGCAGTACTTC.